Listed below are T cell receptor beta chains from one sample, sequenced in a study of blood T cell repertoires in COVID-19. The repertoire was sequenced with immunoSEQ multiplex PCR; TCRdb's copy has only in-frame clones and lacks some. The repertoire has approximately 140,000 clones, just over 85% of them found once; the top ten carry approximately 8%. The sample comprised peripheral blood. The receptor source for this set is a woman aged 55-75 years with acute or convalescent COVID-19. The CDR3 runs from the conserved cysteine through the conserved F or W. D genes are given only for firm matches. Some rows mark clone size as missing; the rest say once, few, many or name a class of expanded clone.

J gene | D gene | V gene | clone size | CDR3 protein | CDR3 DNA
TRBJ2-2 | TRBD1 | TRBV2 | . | CASTRDRVGTGELFF | TGTGCCAGCACCCGGGACAGGGTAGGAACCGGGGAGCTGTTTTTT
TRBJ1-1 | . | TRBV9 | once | CASSVGTGTPEAFF | TGTGCCAGCAGCGTAGGAACAGGGACGCCTGAAGCTTTCTTT
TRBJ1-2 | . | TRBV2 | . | CASGRGYGYTF | TGTGCCAGCGGGAGGGGATATGGCTACACCTTC
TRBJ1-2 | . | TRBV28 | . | CASSIGHSFYGYTF | TGTGCCAGCAGTATCGGACATTCCTTCTATGGCTACACCTTC
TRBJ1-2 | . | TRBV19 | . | CASSMWGLDYGYTF | TGTGCCAGTAGTATGTGGGGGCTAGACTATGGCTACACCTTC
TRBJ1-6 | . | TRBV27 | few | CASSQLRGSPLHF | TGTGCCAGCAGTCAGCTAAGGGGCTCACCCCTCCACTTT
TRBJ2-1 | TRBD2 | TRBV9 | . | CASSVVASGGSYNEQFF | TGTGCCAGCAGCGTAGTGGCTAGCGGGGGCTCCTACAATGAGCAGTTCTTC
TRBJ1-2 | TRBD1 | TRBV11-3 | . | CASSQGTGNLYGYTF | TGTGCCAGCAGCCAGGGGACAGGGAATCTTTATGGCTACACCTTC
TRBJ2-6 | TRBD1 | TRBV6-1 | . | CASSESRGRPGANVLTF | TGTGCCAGCAGTGAAAGCAGGGGGCGCCCCGGGGCCAACGTCCTGACTTTC
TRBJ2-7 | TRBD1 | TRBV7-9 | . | CASSSPGQFYEQYF | TGTGCCAGCAGCTCACCGGGACAGTTCTACGAGCAGTACTTC
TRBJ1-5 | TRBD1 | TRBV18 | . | CASSSTGVNSNQPQHF | TGTGCCAGCTCATCGACAGGGGTTAATAGCAATCAGCCCCAGCATTTT
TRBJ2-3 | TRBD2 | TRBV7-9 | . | CASSLGTSGDTQYF | TGTGCCAGCAGCCTGGGGACTAGCGGAGATACGCAGTATTTT
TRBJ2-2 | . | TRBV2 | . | CASSVRAPVNTGELFF | TGTGCCAGCAGTGTAAGAGCCCCCGTGAACACCGGGGAGCTGTTTTTT
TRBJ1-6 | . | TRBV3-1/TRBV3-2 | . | CASSRGSVNSPLHF | TGTGCCAGCAGCCGGGGCAGCGTAAATTCACCCCTCCACTTT
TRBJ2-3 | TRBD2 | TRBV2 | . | CASAGGRSWTDTQYF | TGTGCCAGCGCGGGGGGGCGATCGTGGACAGATACGCAGTATTTT
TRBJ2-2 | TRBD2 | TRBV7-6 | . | CASSLASGGATGELFF | TGTGCCAGCAGCTTAGCGAGCGGGGGGGCCACCGGGGAGCTGTTTTTT
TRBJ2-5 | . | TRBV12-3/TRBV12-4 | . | CASSFNKKETQYF | TGTGCCAGCAGTTTTAACAAAAAAGAGACCCAGTACTTC
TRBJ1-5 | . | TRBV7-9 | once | CASSLVDYNQPQHF | TGTGCCAGCAGCTTGGTAGATTACAATCAGCCCCAGCATTTT
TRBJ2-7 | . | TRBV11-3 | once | CVSSHGTGRAYEQYF | TGTGTCAGCAGCCACGGTACCGGCAGGGCCTACGAGCAGTACTTC
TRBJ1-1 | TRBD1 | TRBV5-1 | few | CASSWGTGGTEAFF | TGCGCCAGCAGCTGGGGGACAGGGGGAACTGAAGCTTTCTTT
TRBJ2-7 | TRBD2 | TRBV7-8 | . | CASSFSSGGHASYEQYF | TGTGCCAGCAGCTTCTCCAGCGGGGGCCACGCCTCCTACGAGCAGTACTTC
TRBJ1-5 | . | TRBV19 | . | CASGRGDQPQHF | TGTGCCAGTGGTCGGGGGGATCAGCCCCAGCATTTT
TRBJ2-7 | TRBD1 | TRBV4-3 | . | CASSQEVQGAHEQYF | TGCGCCAGCAGCCAAGAGGTGCAGGGGGCCCACGAGCAGTACTTC
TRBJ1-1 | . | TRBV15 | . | CAAKTGVGTEAFF | TGTGCCGCAAAGACAGGCGTCGGGACTGAAGCTTTCTTT
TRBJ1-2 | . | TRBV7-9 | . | CASSLGGNNYGYTF | TGTGCCAGCAGCTTAGGGGGCAATAACTATGGCTACACCTTC
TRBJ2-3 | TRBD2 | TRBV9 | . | CASSVGLAGVEDTQYF | TGTGCCAGCAGCGTAGGGCTAGCGGGGGTGGAGGATACGCAGTATTTT
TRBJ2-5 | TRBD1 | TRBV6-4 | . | CASRNNRRQGGQETQYF | TGTGCCAGCAGAAATAATAGGAGACAGGGGGGCCAAGAGACCCAGTACTTC
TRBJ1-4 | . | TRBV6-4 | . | CASMRQGKEKLFF | TGTGCCAGCATGCGTCAGGGAAAGGAAAAACTGTTTTTT
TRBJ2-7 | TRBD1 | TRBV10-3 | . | CASIRDRAGEQYF | TGTGCCAGCATCCGGGACAGGGCCGGGGAGCAGTACTTC
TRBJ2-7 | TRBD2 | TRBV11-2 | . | CASSLGRGSSYEQYF | TGTGCCAGCAGCTTGGGGCGGGGGTCCTCCTACGAGCAGTACTTC
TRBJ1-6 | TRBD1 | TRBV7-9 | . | CASSARDRGADSPLHF | TGTGCCAGCAGCGCCCGGGACAGAGGGGCAGATTCACCCCTCCACTTT
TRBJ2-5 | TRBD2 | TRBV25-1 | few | CASSEAGGPRETQYF | TGTGCCAGCAGTGAGGCGGGGGGGCCGCGGGAGACCCAGTACTTC
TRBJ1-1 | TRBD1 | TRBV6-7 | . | CASSYLTGARTEAFF | TGTGCCAGCAGTTATCTCACAGGGGCGCGCACTGAAGCTTTCTTT
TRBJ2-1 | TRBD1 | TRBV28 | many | CASSLAGGSYNEQFF | TGTGCCAGCAGTTTGGCAGGGGGCTCCTACAATGAGCAGTTCTTC
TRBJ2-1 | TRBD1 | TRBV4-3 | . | CASSQDRGPYNEQFF | TGCGCCAGCAGCCAAGATAGGGGGCCGTACAATGAGCAGTTCTTC
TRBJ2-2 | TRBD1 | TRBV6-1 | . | CASSDQGALPGELFF | TGTGCCAGCAGTGATCAGGGGGCGCTGCCCGGGGAGCTGTTTTTT
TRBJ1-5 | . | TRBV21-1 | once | CASGGVLLSNQPQHF | TGTGCCAGCGGGGGGGTCCTCCTTAGCAATCAGCCCCAGCATTTT
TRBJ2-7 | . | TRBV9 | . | CASSVDLGQPIF | TGTGCCAGCAGCGTAGATCTTGGACAACCCATCTTC
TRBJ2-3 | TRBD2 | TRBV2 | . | CASSGGGLARGDTQYF | TGTGCCAGTAGTGGAGGAGGACTAGCGCGAGGAGATACGCAGTATTTT
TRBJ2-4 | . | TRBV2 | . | CASSERGAKNIQYF | TGTGCCAGCAGTGAGAGAGGAGCCAAAAACATTCAGTACTTC